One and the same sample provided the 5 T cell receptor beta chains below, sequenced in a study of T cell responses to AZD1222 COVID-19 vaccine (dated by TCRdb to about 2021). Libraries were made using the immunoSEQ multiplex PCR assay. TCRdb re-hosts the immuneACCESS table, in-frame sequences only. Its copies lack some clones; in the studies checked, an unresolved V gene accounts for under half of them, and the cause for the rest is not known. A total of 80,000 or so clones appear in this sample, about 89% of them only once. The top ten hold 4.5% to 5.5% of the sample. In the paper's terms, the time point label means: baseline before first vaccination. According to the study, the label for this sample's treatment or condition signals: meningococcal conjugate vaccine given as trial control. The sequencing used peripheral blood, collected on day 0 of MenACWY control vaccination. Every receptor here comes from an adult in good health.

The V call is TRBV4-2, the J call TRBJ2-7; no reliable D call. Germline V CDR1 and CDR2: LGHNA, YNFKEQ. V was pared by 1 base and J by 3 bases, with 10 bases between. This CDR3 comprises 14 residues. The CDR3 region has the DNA TGTGCCAGCAGCCAAGGGCTAGGAGACTACGAGCAGTACTTC. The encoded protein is CASSQGLGDYEQYF.

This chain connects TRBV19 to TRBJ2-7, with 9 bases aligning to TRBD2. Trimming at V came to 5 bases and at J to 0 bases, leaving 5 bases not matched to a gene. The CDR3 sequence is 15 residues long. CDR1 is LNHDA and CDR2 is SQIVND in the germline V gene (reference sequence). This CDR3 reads CASSASGASSYEQYF. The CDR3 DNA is TGTGCCAGTAGTGCTAGCGGGGCCAGCTCCTACGAGCAGTACTTC.

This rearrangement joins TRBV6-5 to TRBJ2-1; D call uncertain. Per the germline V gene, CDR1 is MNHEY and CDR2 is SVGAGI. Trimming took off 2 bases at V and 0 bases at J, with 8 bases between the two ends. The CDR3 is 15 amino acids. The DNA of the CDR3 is TGTGCCAGCAGTTACAAGGAGAGCTCCTACAATGAGCAGTTCTTC. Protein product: CASSYKESSYNEQFF.

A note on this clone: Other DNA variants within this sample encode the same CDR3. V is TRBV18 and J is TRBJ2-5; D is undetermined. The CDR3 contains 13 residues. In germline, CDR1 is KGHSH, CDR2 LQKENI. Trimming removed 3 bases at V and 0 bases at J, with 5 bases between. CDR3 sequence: CASSPGYQETQYF. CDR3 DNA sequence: TGTGCCAGCTCACCGGGGTACCAAGAGACCCAGTACTTC.

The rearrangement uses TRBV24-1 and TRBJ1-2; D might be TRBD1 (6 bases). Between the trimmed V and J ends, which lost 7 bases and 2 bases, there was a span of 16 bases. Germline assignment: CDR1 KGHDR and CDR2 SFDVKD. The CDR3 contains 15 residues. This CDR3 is CATRLPRGGNYGYTF. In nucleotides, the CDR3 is TGTGCCACCAGGCTCCCGCGAGGGGGGAACTATGGCTACACCTTC.